A single sample gave rise to the 24 T cell receptor beta chains below, sequenced in a study of blood T cell repertoires in COVID-19. Repertoires were generated with immunoSEQ multiplex PCR, while TCRdb's copy carries only in-frame clones and drops some. The table lists approximately 470,000 clones, roughly 87% of them singletons. Sequencing was done on a sample of PBMCs or T cells enriched from blood (not recorded which). These receptors came from a woman aged 18-29 years who had recovered from COVID-19.

The chain is built from TRBV7-8 and TRBJ1-1; TRBD1 aligns across 8 bases. This CDR3 is 14 amino acids long. Germline CDR1 is SGHVS and CDR2 is FQNEAQ. After removal of 7 bases from V and 1 base from J, the junction contained 5 bases not matched to a gene. The chain's CDR3 is CASTDRGPNTEAFF. The CDR3 DNA reads TGTGCCAGCACCGACAGGGGCCCGAACACTGAAGCTTTCTTT. The full variable domain, its missing parts supplied by reference TRBV7-8 and TRBJ1-1, is GAGVSQSPRYKVAKRGQDVALRCDPISGHVSLFWYQQALGQGPEFLTYFQNEAQLDKSGLPSDRFFAERPEGSVSTLKIQRTQQEDSAVYLCASTDRGPNTEAFFGQGTRLTVV.

The V gene is TRBV5-1, the J gene TRBJ2-3; 8 nucleotides line up with TRBD2. There are 17 residues in the CDR3. Germline loops: CDR1 SGHRS, CDR2 YFSETQ. With V trimmed by 0 bases and J by 0 bases, 6 bases remained unmatched. CDR3 in amino acids: CASSLALAGSSTDTQYF. CDR3 bases: TGCGCCAGCAGCTTGGCGCTAGCGGGTTCTAGCACAGATACGCAGTATTTT.

The CDR3 DNA follows: TGTGCCAGCACTTACCCATGGACTAGGAGTGAAAATGAGCAGTTCTTC. This sequence encodes CASTYPWTRSENEQFF. The genes are TRBV2 and TRBJ2-1, with TRBD2 identical over 7 bases. V dropped 7 bases and J dropped 7; count of bases not matched to a gene: 16. CDR3 length: 16 residues. Germline V lookup: CDR1 SNHLY, CDR2 FYNNEI.

This clone has only a few counts. The gene calls are TRBV7-2 and TRBJ1-2; 7 nucleotides agree with TRBD1. The CDR3 length is 17 residues. Germline CDR1 reads SGHTA; CDR2 reads FQGNSA. V lost 8 bases and J lost 3; bases outside the gene matches: 18. The CDR3 is CASSPRDSYNYHYGYTF. The CDR3 nucleotides are TGTGCCAGCTCTCCCCGGGACAGCTATAATTATCACTATGGCTACACCTTC.

This clone was observed a few times. The V gene is TRBV5-5, the J gene TRBJ1-4; TRBD1 matches at 9 bases. CDR3 length: 14 residues. Germline assignment: CDR1 SGHKS and CDR2 YYEKEE (reference sequence). V dropped 4 bases and J dropped 4; count of bases not matched to a gene: 2. The CDR3 spells CASSPGQGNEKLFF. The DNA for the CDR3 is TGTGCCAGCAGCCCGGGACAGGGTAATGAAAAACTGTTTTTT.

This clone came up many times. The J gene is TRBJ2-6, the V gene TRBV7-9; TRBD2 might be the D (5 bases). CDR1 and CDR2 (germline): SEHNR, FQNEAQ (reference sequence). This CDR3 comprises 15 residues. V lost 0 bases and J 4 bases, leaving 7 bases between the germline ends. CDR3 nucleotides: TGTGCCAGCAGCTTAGCTGGACTCGGGGCCAACGTCCTGACTTTC. Encoded protein: CASSLAGLGANVLTF.

The V and J genes are TRBV21-1 and TRBJ2-5; the DNA was not compared with TRBD1, the D call given in the table. TRBV21-1 is classified as a pseudogene. CDR3 length: 17 residues. Here the CDR3 DNA reads TGTGCCAGCCGGTGCCGGAGGGGGCCCTTGTACCAAGAGACCCAGTACTTC. Amino acid sequence: CASRCRRGPLYQETQYF.

The rearrangement links TRBV7-8 to TRBJ2-7; 7 nucleotides align to TRBD1. The CDR3 extends over 13 amino acids. Germline CDR1 is SGHVS and CDR2 is FQNEAQ. Losses at the gene ends were 2 bases for V and 3 bases for J; bases not matched to a gene: 1. The CDR3 reads CASSLRTGYEQYF. In nucleotides, the CDR3 is TGTGCCAGCAGCTTACGGACAGGCTACGAGCAGTACTTC.

The chain recombines TRBV30 with TRBJ1-2; 8 bases fit TRBD1. The CDR3 length is 15 residues. V shed 4 bases and J 8 bases; nucleotides not matched to a gene: 15. Germline loops: CDR1 GTSNPN, CDR2 SVGIG (reference sequence). CDR3 region: CAWTREARGLGGYTF. The CDR3 DNA sequence: TGTGCCTGGACCCGGGAGGCCAGGGGGCTAGGAGGCTACACCTTC.

CDR3 nucleotides: TGTGCCAGTAGTAGCAAGGGCCCAGGGGCCGAGCAGTACTTC. This translates into CASSSKGPGAEQYF. The chain carries TRBV19 and TRBJ2-7, with D perhaps TRBD1 (6 bases). V was trimmed by 4 bases and J by 6 bases, leaving 16 bases between them. Germline CDR1 LNHDA, CDR2 SQIVND (reference sequence). This CDR3 is 14 amino acids long.

The chain recombines TRBV5-5 with TRBJ1-3; D ambiguous. Trimming shortened V by 1 base and J by 1 base, and 3 bases separated the two germline ends. Germline CDR1 and CDR2: SGHKS and YYEKEE (reference sequence). The CDR3 spans 13 residues. The CDR3 spells CASSLLSGNTIYF. For the CDR3, the DNA is TGTGCCAGCAGCTTGTTATCTGGAAACACCATATATTTT.

J is TRBJ1-1 and V is TRBV19; 7 nucleotides align to TRBD1. Trimming cost V 5 bases and J 8 bases; bases outside gene matches: 11. The CDR3 length is 14 residues. CDR1 is LNHDA and CDR2 is SQIVND in the germline V gene (reference sequence). The CDR3 region has the DNA TGTGCCAGTAGTCCGGGACAGTACAACAAAGAAGCTTTCTTT. This translates into CASSPGQYNKEAFF.

This sequence joins TRBV5-1 and TRBJ1-1; TRBD1 agrees at 8 bases. After removal of 4 bases from V and 6 bases from J, the junction contained 8 bases not matched to a gene. The germline V gene encodes CDR1 SGHRS and CDR2 YFSETQ. The CDR3 is 14 amino acids. CDR3 loop: CASSPDDRGAEAFF. The CDR3 coding sequence is TGCGCCAGCAGCCCAGATGACAGGGGAGCTGAAGCTTTCTTT.

The chain employs TRBV12-3 or TRBV12-4 and TRBJ1-2, with TRBD1 matching 9 bases. CDR3 length: 12 residues. Trimming at V came to 7 bases and at J to 9 bases, leaving 6 bases not matched to a gene. In nucleotides, the CDR3 is TGTGCCAGCACCTGGGGGACAGGGAGCTACACCTTC. Translation: CASTWGTGSYTF.

This chain uses TRBV12-3 or TRBV12-4 with TRBJ1-1, with D tentatively TRBD1 (5 bases). This CDR3 has 13 residues. Trimming stripped 4 bases from V and 3 bases from J, with 9 bases between. The DNA of the CDR3 is TGTGCCAGCAGTTCCCAGGGATACACTGAAGCTTTCTTT. Its protein is CASSSQGYTEAFF.

CDR3 DNA: TGCGCCAGCGGGCTATCAGGAATCCCGAACACCGGGGAGCTGTTTTTT. It specifies CASGLSGIPNTGELFF. The chain uses TRBV4-1 and TRBJ2-2; D not certain. This CDR3 comprises 16 residues. Per the germline V gene, CDR1 is MGHRA and CDR2 is YSYEKL. The V gene lost 8 bases and the J gene lost 0 bases, with 16 bases spanning the gap.

CDR3: CASSLDRGPAFF. The CDR3 region has the DNA TGTGCCAGCAGCTTAGATAGGGGTCCGGCTTTCTTT. The chain joins TRBV7-8 to TRBJ1-1, with D possibly being TRBD1 (5 bases). Trimming pared 1 base from V and 11 bases from J, leaving 11 bases between. The CDR3 is made up of 12 amino acids. Germline V gene lookup returns CDR1 SGHVS and CDR2 FQNEAQ.

The chain carries TRBV6-5 and TRBJ1-5; D gene ambiguous. V was shortened by 5 bases and J by 3 bases, with 5 bases between the two germline ends. CDR3 length: 12 amino acids. Looked up from germline, CDR1 is MNHEY and CDR2 is SVGAGI. The CDR3 nucleotides read TGTGCCAGCAGTCCTCCCAATCAGCCCCAGCATTTT. This encodes CASSPPNQPQHF.

Worth noting for this clone: At the DNA level, this CDR3 is encoded by other sequences in the same sample as well. The chain uses TRBV12-3 or TRBV12-4 and TRBJ1-5; D remains unclear. Trimming removed 5 bases at V and 4 bases at J, with 6 bases between. This CDR3 comprises 12 residues. As DNA, the CDR3 is TGTGCCAGCAGTGGGCGAAATCAGCCCCAGCATTTT. As protein: CASSGRNQPQHF.

The rearrangement uses TRBV10-1 and TRBJ1-1; TRBD1 is a possible D gene (5 bases). V was trimmed by 0 bases and J by 5 bases, leaving 7 bases between them. CDR1 and CDR2 from the germline V gene are WNHNN and SYGVQD (reference sequence). This CDR3 is built from 13 residues. The CDR3 bases are TGCGCCAGCAGTGAGTCGGAGGGGACTGAAGCTTTCTTT. Amino acids: CASSESEGTEAFF.

V is TRBV19 and J is TRBJ2-2, with a possible D match to TRBD1 (7 bases). The CDR3 sequence is 17 residues long. V lost 7 bases and J 3 bases, leaving 21 bases between the germline ends. Germline-derived CDR1 and CDR2 are LNHDA and SQIVND (reference sequence). The CDR3 sequence: CASTVSGGNEYTGELFF. Here the CDR3 DNA reads TGTGCCAGTACCGTCTCAGGGGGGAATGAGTACACCGGGGAGCTGTTTTTT.

CDR3 sequence reads: CASSFVYLAGAKSQETQYF. The CDR3 DNA is TGTGCCAGCAGTTTCGTTTATCTAGCGGGGGCCAAATCCCAAGAGACCCAGTACTTC. V is TRBV27 and J is TRBJ2-5; TRBD2 matches 10 bases. Germline V gives CDR1 MNHEY, CDR2 SMNVEV (reference sequence). The junction had 14 bases not matched to a gene; V was cut back by 3 bases and J by 1 base. This CDR3 contains 19 residues.

This chain connects TRBV5-1 to TRBJ2-3; the match to TRBD2 covers 9 bases. The CDR3 spans 17 residues. Germline V gene sequence: CDR1 SGHRS, CDR2 YFSETQ. V shed 3 bases and J 4 bases; nucleotides not matched to a gene: 12. The CDR3 loop is CASSSPRGGGAADTQYF. DNA for the CDR3: TGCGCCAGCAGCTCCCCTAGAGGCGGGGGGGCCGCAGATACGCAGTATTTT.

The chain uses TRBV11-2 and TRBJ2-7; weak D call: TRBD2 (5 bases). V was shortened by 2 bases and J by 3 bases, with 14 bases between the two germline ends. Germline V CDR1 and CDR2: SGHAT, FQNNGV. The CDR3 spans 15 residues. The CDR3 loop reads CASSLHYEGRYEQYF. The CDR3 DNA reads TGTGCCAGCAGCTTACATTACGAGGGTCGCTACGAGCAGTACTTC.